One TCR beta chain is described in this entry. Antigen unknown. The sample belongs to a study of stem cell transplantation in POMP-related autoinflammatory disease. Study information: Defective thymoproteasomes were hypothesized to impair CD8+ T-cell positive selection.

Assay: immunoSEQ multiplex PCR; the TCRdb copy retains only in-frame clones and omits some. The sample lists over a thousand clones, about 83% occurring once. Study findings and constraints: PRAID patients trended toward lower TRB diversity and higher clonality in all analyzed T-cell subsets. Fewer unique TRB V-J gene pairings were identified in patients with PRAID.

The sequenced material came from CD8+ T cells from PBMCs. The TCR comes from a human donor in good health.

The CDR3 protein is CASSPNRPISEQYF. CDR3 DNA: TGTGCCAGCAGCCCCAACCGCCCGATCTCCGAGCAGTACTTC. This chain connects TRBV4-2 to TRBJ2-7; unclear D gene. Germline loops: CDR1 LGHNA, CDR2 YNFKEQ. The CDR3 runs to 14 residues. Trimming removed 4 bases from V and 6 bases from J, with 16 bases in between.